The 21 T cell receptor beta chains below come from one sample, sequenced in a study of T cells expressing NK-cell markers. From its re-call of the 5' RACE reads, TCRdb lists each CDR3 protein once, without DNA. The table for this sample gives some 140,000 distinct CDR3 sequences. Sequencing input: blood T cells: a sorted CD56 or NKG2C T cell subset, CD4+ or CD8+ T cells, or bulk PBMC T cells (not recorded which). The receptors were sampled from a woman between 45 and 65 years old in good health.

This sequence joins TRBV5-1 and TRBJ2-7; the D call of TRBD1 rests on TCRdb alone, since no DNA is present to check it. CDR1 is SGHRS and CDR2 is YFSETQ in the germline V gene. The CDR3 sequence is 14 residues long. The CDR3 loop is CASSLRQTGGEQYF.

The rearrangement uses TRBV11-3 and TRBJ2-1; without DNA, the TCRdb call of TRBD1 cannot be checked. Germline V gene data show CDR1 as SGHNT and CDR2 as YENEEA. The CDR3 totals 15 residues. The CDR3 loop reads CASSSHRGPYNEQFF.

This chain connects TRBV27 to TRBJ2-1; TCRdb's assignment of TRBD1 cannot be checked, as there is no DNA. Germline CDR1 is MNHEY and CDR2 is SMNVEV (reference sequence). The CDR3 length is 15 residues. The CDR3 loop is CASSPGPILINEQFF.

The J gene is TRBJ2-1, the V gene TRBV7-9; as DNA is missing, the TRBD1 call by TCRdb cannot be tested. This CDR3 comprises 14 residues. The V gene's germline CDR1 is SEHNR and CDR2 FQNEAQ (reference sequence). The CDR3 sequence: CASSGGPSYNEQFF.

This rearrangement joins TRBV7-2 to TRBJ2-7; TCRdb designates TRBD2, a call that cannot be tested without DNA. CDR3 size: 15 residues. Germline loops: CDR1 SGHTA, CDR2 FQGNSA. The CDR3: CASSLAGGGSYEQYF. The variable domain in full, with the rest retrieved from reference TRBV7-2 and TRBJ2-7, is GAGVSQSPSNKVTEKGKDVELRCDPISGHTALYWYRQSLGQGLEFLIYFQGNSAPDKSGLPSDRFSAERTGGSVSTLTIQRTQQEDSAVYLCASSLAGGGSYEQYFGPGTRLTVT.

CDR3 amino acids: CASSQETAGGPEEQYF. This chain uses TRBV4-1 with TRBJ2-7; there is no DNA to check the TCRdb D call of TRBD2. This CDR3 is 16 amino acids long. Germline CDR1 is MGHRA and CDR2 is YSYEKL.

The gene calls are TRBV2 and TRBJ2-1; TCRdb lists TRBD2, though no DNA is available to test this call. This CDR3 has 16 amino acids. CDR1 and CDR2 from the germline V gene are SNHLY and FYNNEI. The chain's CDR3 is CASSLRLADSYNEQFF.

This sequence joins TRBV6-5 and TRBJ2-1; TCRdb's D call of TRBD2 is untestable without DNA. The CDR3 spans 14 residues. Germline CDR1 reads MNHEY; CDR2 reads SVGAGI. The CDR3 here is CASNPGASWNEQFF.

J is TRBJ2-5 and V is TRBV4-2; the D call from TCRdb, TRBD2, cannot be confirmed without DNA. Germline-derived CDR1 and CDR2 are LGHNA and YNFKEQ. CDR3 length equals 16 residues. The CDR3 sequence: CASSQALAGSQETQYF.

The chain couples TRBV20-1 to TRBJ2-1; TCRdb returns TRBD1, unconfirmable since there is no DNA. Germline CDR1 is DFQATT and CDR2 is SNEGSKA (reference sequence). The CDR3 sequence is 14 residues long. This CDR3 reads CSARPRDPYNEQFF.

This rearrangement joins TRBV27 to TRBJ1-4; TCRdb selects TRBD1, and the lack of DNA leaves this call unchecked. The CDR3 consists of 12 residues. From germline, CDR1 is MNHEY and CDR2 SMNVEV (reference sequence). The CDR3: CASSPGQGTLFF. The variable domain in full, completed from reference TRBV27 and TRBJ1-4, reads EAQVTQNPRYLITVTGKKLTVTCSQNMNHEYMSWYRQDPGLGLRQIYYSMNVEVTDKGDVPEGYKVSRKEKRNFPLILESPSPNQTSLYFCASSPGQGTLFFGSGTQLSVL.

The chain links TRBV24-1 to TRBJ2-7. The CDR3 totals 11 residues. Germline CDR1 reads KGHDR; CDR2 reads SFDVKD. The chain's CDR3 is CATEDGYEQYF.

The V call is TRBV29-1, the J call TRBJ1-1; the D call from TCRdb, TRBD1, cannot be confirmed without DNA. CDR1 is SQVTM and CDR2 is ANQGSEA in the germline V gene. CDR3 length equals 13 residues. The CDR3 here is CSGAQGTNTEAFF.

V usage is TRBV10-2 and J usage is TRBJ2-1; the D gene TCRdb calls, TRBD2, cannot be checked with no DNA. The CDR3 spans 16 residues. The germline gives CDR1 WSHSY, CDR2 SAAADI. The CDR3 spells CASSESRRGGVNEQFF.

V and J are TRBV27 and TRBJ2-1. The CDR3 totals 15 residues. Germline CDR1 MNHEY, CDR2 SMNVEV (reference sequence). The CDR3 loop is CASRSISDSYNEQFF.

The chain couples TRBV5-1 to TRBJ2-3; the TCRdb D gene call, TRBD1, has no DNA to confirm it. The CDR3 runs to 14 residues. Germline V gene sequence: CDR1 SGHRS, CDR2 YFSETQ. Here the CDR3 reads CASSADRIADTQYF.

J is TRBJ2-5 and V is TRBV7-2; TCRdb designates TRBD1, a call that cannot be tested without DNA. Per germline, CDR1 SGHTA and CDR2 FQGNSA. The CDR3 is 16 amino acids. This CDR3 is CASSFSRDGYQETQYF.

The chain combines TRBV27 with TRBJ1-1; TCRdb's assignment of TRBD1 cannot be checked, as there is no DNA. CDR1 MNHEY and CDR2 SMNVEV come from the germline V gene (reference sequence). There are 15 residues in the CDR3. CDR3: CASSPWTGKSTEAFF.

This chain connects TRBV11-3 to TRBJ2-3. From germline, CDR1 is SGHNT and CDR2 YENEEA. The CDR3 totals 13 residues. CDR3 protein: CASSLGFPDTQYF.

The chain couples TRBV30 to TRBJ2-1; TCRdb calls TRBD2, which cannot be checked without DNA. The CDR3 sequence is 13 residues long. Germline V gene data show CDR1 as GTSNPN and CDR2 as SVGIG (reference sequence). Here the CDR3 reads CAWSVAGVGEQFF.

This chain uses TRBV12-3 or TRBV12-4 with TRBJ2-1; the D call of TRBD1 rests on TCRdb alone, since no DNA is present to check it. There are 12 residues in the CDR3. CDR3 in amino acids: CASSPQPFEQFF.